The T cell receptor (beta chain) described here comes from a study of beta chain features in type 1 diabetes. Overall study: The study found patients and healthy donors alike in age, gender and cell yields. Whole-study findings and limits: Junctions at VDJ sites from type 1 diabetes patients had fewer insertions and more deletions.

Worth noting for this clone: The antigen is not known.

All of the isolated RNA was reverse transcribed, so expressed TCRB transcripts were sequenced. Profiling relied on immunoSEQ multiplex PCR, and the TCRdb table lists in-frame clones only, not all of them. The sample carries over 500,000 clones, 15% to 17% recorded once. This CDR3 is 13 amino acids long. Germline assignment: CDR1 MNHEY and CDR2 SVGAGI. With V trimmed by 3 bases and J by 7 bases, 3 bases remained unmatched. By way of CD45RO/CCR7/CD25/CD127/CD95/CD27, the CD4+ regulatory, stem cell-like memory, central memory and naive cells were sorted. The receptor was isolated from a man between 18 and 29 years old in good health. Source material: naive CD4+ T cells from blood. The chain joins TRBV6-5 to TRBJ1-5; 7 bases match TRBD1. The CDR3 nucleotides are TGTGCCAGCAGTTATTGGACAGGCCAGCCCCAGCATTTT. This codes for CASSYWTGQPQHF.